The clone carrying this TCR beta chain came up many times. This sample was included in a study of early T cells in non-severe SARS-CoV-2 infection. Overall study: It was bulk RNA from unsorted whole blood that was sequenced, and the chains were unpaired.

One entry per CDR3 protein results from TCRdb running MiXCR on the 5' RACE reads. The data show around 63,000 distinct CDR3 sequences, around 13% seen once. V lost 6 bases, J lost 0 bases, and 2 bases stayed unmatched. This CDR3 has 14 residues. CDR1 and CDR2 (germline): LNHDA, SQIVND (reference sequence). V gene TRBV19 combines with J gene TRBJ2-3; 8 bases agree with TRBD2. This TCR was sampled from an adult who was a healthcare worker with PCR-confirmed SARS-CoV-2 infection or an uninfected control (not recorded which). The sample comprised whole blood. The CDR3 DNA sequence: TGTGCCAGTAGAGGACTAGCTAGCACAGATACGCAGTATTTT. Translated: CASRGLASTDTQYF.